The 24 T cell receptor beta chains below were found in one sample sequenced in a study of T cells in Graves' hyperthyroidism and ophthalmopathy. Amplification of TCR beta CDR3 regions used RNA as the template. TCR CDR3 underwent first-round RT-PCR with the HTBI primer set. TCRdb re-analysed the multiplex PCR reads in MiXCR, keeping a single row per CDR3 protein. The data hold approximately 400,000 distinct CDR3 sequences, with more than 15% observed a single time. The sample was blood. The receptor set was obtained from a woman aged 18-30 years with Graves' hyperthyroidism.

This clonotype was recorded many times. The chain employs TRBV6-1 and TRBJ2-1; 7 nucleotides agree with TRBD1. CDR1 is MNHNS and CDR2 is SASEGT in the germline V gene. V was clipped by 4 bases and J by 0 bases; unmatched bases: 6. The CDR3 has 16 amino acids. The CDR3 protein is CASSAVGQVSYNEQFF. The CDR3 region has the DNA TGTGCCAGCAGTGCAGTTGGACAGGTCTCCTACAATGAGCAGTTCTTC.

This clonotype occurred many times. The chain employs TRBV7-9 and TRBJ2-5; TRBD2 matches at 7 bases. The V and J ends lost 5 bases and 6 bases, in that order; junction bases with no gene match: 9. The CDR3 has 14 amino acids. The germline CDR1 and CDR2 sequences are SEHNR and FQNEAQ (reference sequence). The CDR3 loop reads CASSVGLEAKTQYF. The CDR3, as DNA: TGTGCCAGCAGCGTCGGACTAGAGGCGAAGACCCAGTACTTC.

Ten or more counts support this clonotype. This chain joins TRBV27 and TRBJ1-2; unclear D gene. The germline CDR1 and CDR2 sequences are MNHEY and SMNVEV (reference sequence). Trimming took off 3 bases at V and 0 bases at J, with 8 bases between the two ends. The CDR3 runs to 14 residues. CDR3 coding DNA: TGTGCCAGCAGTTTCCGGGTAGCTAACTATGGCTACACCTTC. This translates into CASSFRVANYGYTF.

This clonotype was found a few times. This chain joins TRBV19 and TRBJ2-1; D is tentatively TRBD1 or TRBD2 (6 bases each). The V gene's germline CDR1 is LNHDA and CDR2 SQIVND (reference sequence). The CDR3 has 15 amino acids. V dropped 7 bases and J dropped 4 bases, with 17 bases sitting between them. CDR3 sequence reads: CASNRGLALYNEQFF. CDR3 nucleotides: TGTGCCAGTAATCGGGGGCTCGCCTTATACAATGAGCAGTTCTTC.

Here the CDR3 reads CASKGDTQYF. CDR3 DNA sequence: TGTGCCAGCAAGGGAGATACGCAGTATTTT. V usage is TRBV11-3 and J usage is TRBJ2-3; D call uncertain. The CDR3 runs to 10 residues. Germline lookup yields CDR1 SGHNT and CDR2 YENEEA. V was trimmed by 7 bases and J by 5 bases, leaving 4 bases between them.

The sample holds a few counts of this clonotype. Being one base from a much bigger clone, this may be a read error. This rearrangement joins TRBV11-3 to TRBJ2-7; D may be TRBD1 or TRBD2 (5 bases each). Germline lookup yields CDR1 SGHNT and CDR2 YENEEA. CDR3 length equals 13 residues. V dropped 5 bases and J dropped 5 bases, with 13 bases sitting between them. CDR3: CASSQEGFNEQYF. In nucleotides, the CDR3 is TGTGCCAGCAGCCAAGAGGGGTTCAACGAGCAGTACTTC.

This clonotype was observed at least ten times. The chain employs TRBV3-1 and TRBJ2-5, with TRBD2 identical over 11 bases. Germline values: CDR1 LGHDT, CDR2 YNNKEL (reference sequence). Germline trimming cut 4 bases from V and 5 bases from J; bases unmatched to any gene: 9. The length of the CDR3 is 16 residues. DNA for the CDR3: TGTGCCAGCAGCCCCCCGTGGGCTAGCGGGGGGGAGACCCAGTACTTC. This encodes CASSPPWASGGETQYF.

In its sample, this clonotype was seen many times. The chain combines TRBV10-3 with TRBJ1-2; D might be TRBD1 (5 bases). The V end was cut by 4 bases, the J end by 5 bases, with 11 bases between. From germline, CDR1 is ENHRY and CDR2 SYGVKD. This CDR3 spans 13 amino acids. The CDR3 loop is CAISGGTPYGYTF. CDR3 bases: TGTGCCATCAGTGGGGGGACTCCGTATGGCTACACCTTC.

Comments on this clonotype: Being one base from a much bigger clone, this may be a read error. In nucleotides, the CDR3 is TGTGCCAACGGCTTAGAAGGCTGGGCGATGCAGTACTTC. As protein: CANGLEGWAMQYF. The rearrangement joins TRBV7-3 to TRBJ2-7; no reliable D call. The germline V gene has CDR1 SGHTA and CDR2 FQGTGA. Trimming took off 10 bases at V and 9 bases at J, with 22 bases between the two ends. This CDR3 has 13 amino acids.

The CDR3, as DNA: TGTGCCAGCAGCCCGGGGACAGGGGTCCATGGCTACACCTTC. The encoded protein is CASSPGTGVHGYTF. This chain connects TRBV11-2 to TRBJ1-2, with 10 bases fitting TRBD1. The V and J ends lost 5 bases and 6 bases, in that order; junction bases with no gene match: 6. The germline CDR1 and CDR2 sequences are SGHAT and FQNNGV. The CDR3 contains 14 residues. Drawing the rest from reference TRBV11-2 and TRBJ1-2, the complete variable domain is EAGVAQSPRYKIIEKRQSVAFWCNPISGHATLYWYQQILGQGPKLLIQFQNNGVVDDSQLPKDRFSAERLKGVDSTLKIQPAKLEDSAVYLCASSPGTGVHGYTFGSGTRLTVV.

At least ten counts were recorded for this clonotype. V is TRBV11-2 and J is TRBJ2-5; no clear D. Trimming pared 6 bases from V and 5 bases from J, leaving 10 bases between. The length of the CDR3 is 12 residues. The germline V gene encodes CDR1 SGHAT and CDR2 FQNNGV. CDR3 in amino acids: CASRLEGETQYF. DNA of the CDR3: TGTGCCAGCAGGTTGGAAGGGGAGACCCAGTACTTC. Full variable domain (outside the CDR3, taken from reference TRBV11-2 and TRBJ2-5): EAGVAQSPRYKIIEKRQSVAFWCNPISGHATLYWYQQILGQGPKLLIQFQNNGVVDDSQLPKDRFSAERLKGVDSTLKIQPAKLEDSAVYLCASRLEGETQYFGPGTRLLVL.

This clonotype has a count of ten or more. The junction shows a germline mismatch at one end, possibly a read error. This chain connects TRBV11-2 to TRBJ2-2, with 7 positions matching TRBD2. The CDR3 extends over 16 amino acids. CDR1 is SGHAT and CDR2 is FQNNGV in the germline V gene. In nucleotides, the CDR3 is TGTGCCAGCAGCCTAGAGCCCGGACTAGTTGGTGGGGAGCTGTTTTTT. It translates to CASSLEPGLVGGELFF.

This clonotype was observed many times. The chain couples TRBV6-1 to TRBJ2-2; D perhaps matches TRBD2 (7 bases). Trimming cost V 8 bases and J 6 bases, with 19 bases left between them. Germline V gene sequence: CDR1 MNHNS, CDR2 SASEGT. CDR3 size: 15 residues. CDR3 protein: CASHRGGARSGELFF. The CDR3 coding sequence is TGTGCCAGCCACCGAGGGGGGGCCAGGTCCGGGGAGCTGTTTTTT.

The chain joins TRBV5-1 to TRBJ2-5, with D possibly matching TRBD2 (6 bases). The germline gives CDR1 SGHRS, CDR2 YFSETQ. The V and J ends lost 4 bases and 5 bases respectively, with 21 bases between them. This CDR3 is 16 amino acids long. Written as DNA, the CDR3 is TGCGCCAGCAGCCCTGGATCGGTTAGCGGCATGGAGACCCAGTACTTC. Its protein product is CASSPGSVSGMETQYF.

This clonotype was picked up many times. The gene calls are TRBV9 and TRBJ2-2; D is uncertain. V lost 1 base and J lost 6, with 10 bases in between. This CDR3 contains 14 residues. The germline CDR1 and CDR2 sequences are SGDLS and YYNGEE. The CDR3 spells CASSVLKVSGELFF. The CDR3 DNA reads TGTGCCAGCAGCGTACTCAAGGTCTCCGGGGAGCTGTTTTTT.

The CDR3 is CASSRLFSGGLWGYEQYF. CDR3 DNA: TGTGCCAGCAGTCGCCTTTTTTCGGGGGGGCTGTGGGGCTACGAGCAGTACTTC. The V and J genes are TRBV12-3 or TRBV12-4 and TRBJ2-7; 8 nucleotides agree with TRBD2. This CDR3 region has 18 residues. V lost 5 bases to trimming and J lost 3 bases; unmatched junction nucleotides: 18.

This clonotype was detected ten times or more. V is TRBV18 and J is TRBJ2-6; tentatively, D is TRBD2 (5 bases). CDR3 length: 16 residues. Trimming took 2 bases from V and 4 from J, leaving 12 bases between them. Germline assignment: CDR1 KGHSH and CDR2 LQKENI. The CDR3 loop reads CASSPIGVSGANVLTF. CDR3 bases: TGTGCCAGCTCACCAATCGGGGTCTCGGGGGCCAACGTCCTGACTTTC.

There are a few counts of this clonotype. The chain uses TRBV24-1 and TRBJ2-3; 12 nucleotides agree with TRBD2. The CDR3 contains 15 residues. V dropped 9 bases and J dropped 3; count of bases not matched to a gene: 6. CDR1 is KGHDR, CDR2 SFDVKD, per germline. The CDR3 bases are TGTGCCACCCAACCTAGCGGGGGGGCGACAGATACGCAGTATTTT. Amino acid sequence: CATQPSGGATDTQYF.

This clonotype occurred many times. The V and J genes are TRBV4-1 and TRBJ2-7; D is perhaps TRBD2 (5 bases). Germline V CDR1 and CDR2: MGHRA, YSYEKL. V was shortened by 0 bases and J by 5 bases, with 14 bases between the two germline ends. This CDR3 comprises 15 residues. CDR3 sequence: CASSQDPRGYHEQYF. In nucleotides, the CDR3 is TGCGCCAGCAGCCAAGATCCTCGGGGATACCACGAGCAGTACTTC.

The gene calls are TRBV12-3 or TRBV12-4 and TRBJ1-4; the match to TRBD1 covers 9 bases. The CDR3 sequence is 15 residues long. Germline trimming cut 7 bases from V and 7 bases from J; bases unmatched to any gene: 10. The CDR3 protein is CASNITGGDGEKLFF. Here the CDR3 DNA reads TGTGCCAGCAACATTACAGGGGGCGATGGTGAAAAACTGTTTTTT.

This clonotype was observed a few times. This chain links TRBV5-5 with TRBJ1-6; perhaps TRBD1 as D (6 bases). Germline-derived CDR1 and CDR2 are SGHKS and YYEKEE (reference sequence). Between the trimmed V and J ends, which lost 7 bases and 4 bases, there was a span of 18 bases. The CDR3 loop spans 16 amino acids. CDR3 coding DNA: TGTGCCAGCGGGGGACGGGACACCATATATAATTCACCCCTCCACTTT. Its protein product is CASGGRDTIYNSPLHF. Full variable domain (missing parts from reference TRBV5-5 and TRBJ1-6): DAGVTQSPTHLIKTRGQQVTLRCSPISGHKSVSWYQQVLGQGPQFIFQYYEKEERGRGNFPDRFSARQFPNYSSELNVNALLLGDSALYLCASGGRDTIYNSPLHFGNGTRLTVT.

In the case of this clonotype: A clone one base away is much larger, so this may be a read error. Here the CDR3 omits its conserved ending phenylalanine or tryptophan, so a read error is the likely source. The CDR3 sequence is CSARGDRDNTEAFL. In DNA form, the CDR3 reads TGCAGTGCTAGGGGGGACAGGGATAACACTGAAGCTTTCCTT. The chain uses TRBV20-1 and TRBJ1-1, with 9 bases matching TRBD1. Germline V gives CDR1 DFQATT, CDR2 SNEGSKA (reference sequence). V dropped 3 bases and J dropped 2; count of bases not matched to a gene: 4. CDR3 length: 14 amino acids.

The rearrangement uses TRBV9 and TRBJ2-2; D perhaps matches TRBD1 (5 bases). Germline values: CDR1 SGDLS, CDR2 YYNGEE. This CDR3 region has 14 residues. V was shortened by 4 bases and J by 0 bases, with 7 bases between the two germline ends. The CDR3 sequence is CASSRTPNTGELFF. In DNA form, the CDR3 reads TGTGCCAGCAGCAGGACACCGAACACCGGGGAGCTGTTTTTT.

This clonotype has a count of ten or more. CDR3 amino acids: CSAAPGGRAAEQYF. CDR3 nucleotide sequence: TGCAGTGCCGCCCCGGGCGGGAGGGCCGCCGAGCAGTACTTC. This chain joins TRBV20-1 and TRBJ2-7; 9 nucleotides agree with TRBD2. This CDR3 contains 14 residues. Germline assignment: CDR1 DFQATT and CDR2 SNEGSKA (reference sequence). V dropped 6 bases and J dropped 6; count of bases not matched to a gene: 12.